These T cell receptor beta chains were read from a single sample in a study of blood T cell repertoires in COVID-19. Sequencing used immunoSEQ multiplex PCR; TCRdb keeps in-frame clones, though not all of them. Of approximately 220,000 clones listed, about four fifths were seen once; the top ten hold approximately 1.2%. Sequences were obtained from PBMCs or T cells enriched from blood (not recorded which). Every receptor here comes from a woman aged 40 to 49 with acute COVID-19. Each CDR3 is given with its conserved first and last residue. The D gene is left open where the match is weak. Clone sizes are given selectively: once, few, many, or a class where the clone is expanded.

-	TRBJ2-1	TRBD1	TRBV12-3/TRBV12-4	TGTGCCAGCAGCCGGGACAGCTACAATGAGCAGTTCTTC	CASSRDSYNEQFF
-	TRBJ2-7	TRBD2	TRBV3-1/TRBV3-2	TGTGCCAGCAGCCAGTTGAGCGGGAGCGCCTACGAGCAGTACTTC	CASSQLSGSAYEQYF
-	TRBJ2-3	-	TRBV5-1	TGCGCCAGCAGCTTGGACTTGACAGCGACAGATACGCAGTATTTT	CASSLDLTATDTQYF
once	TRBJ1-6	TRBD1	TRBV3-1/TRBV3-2	TGTGCCAGCAGCCAAGCGGGGACAGGGGTAAATTCACCCCTCCACTTT	CASSQAGTGVNSPLHF
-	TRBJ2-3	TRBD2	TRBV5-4	TGTGCCAGCAGCCTCCGAAGGAGCGGGAGGGGAACAGATACGCAGTATTTT	CASSLRRSGRGTDTQYF
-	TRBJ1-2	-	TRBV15	TGTGCCACCAGCGAAGAAGGGAGGACCTATGGCTACACCTTC	CATSEEGRTYGYTF
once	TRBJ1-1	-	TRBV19	TGTGCCAGTAGTATAGGGCCGAACACTGAAGCTTTCTTT	CASSIGPNTEAFF
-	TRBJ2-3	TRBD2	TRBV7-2	TGTGCCAGCAGCCAACTGACTAGCGGTACGCAGTATTTT	CASSQLTSGTQYF
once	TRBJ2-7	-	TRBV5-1	TGCGCCAGCAGCTTGATGAGGGCCGGTGACTACGAGCAGTACTTC	CASSLMRAGDYEQYF
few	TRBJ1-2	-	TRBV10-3	TGTGCCATCAGTGCAGGGGAAAGTGGCTACACCTTC	CAISAGESGYTF
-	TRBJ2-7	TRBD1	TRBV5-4	TGTGCCAGCAGCTTGGCGGACAGGAACTACGAGCAGTACTTC	CASSLADRNYEQYF
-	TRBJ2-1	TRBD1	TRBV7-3	TGTGCCAGCAGCCCCGAGGGGGCTTCCTACAATGAGCAGTTCTTC	CASSPEGASYNEQFF
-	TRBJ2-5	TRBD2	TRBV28	TGTGCCAGCAGCCGCGGGGGGGCGGGACAAGAGACCCAGTACTTC	CASSRGGAGQETQYF
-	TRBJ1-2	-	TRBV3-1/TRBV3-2	TGTGCCTCTAAGGGGTGGTATGGCTACACCTTC	CASKGWYGYTF
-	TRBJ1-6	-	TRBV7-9	TGTGCCAGCAGCTTATACGGGGGTAGGGATAATTCACCCCTCCACTTT	CASSLYGGRDNSPLHF
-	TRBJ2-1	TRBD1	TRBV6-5	TGTGCCAGCAGCTTAGACAGGGGGTACTACAATGAGCAGTTCTTC	CASSLDRGYYNEQFF
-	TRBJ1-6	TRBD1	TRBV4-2	TGTGCCAGCAGCCAGACCAGGGGGCTGGGTTCACCCCTCCACTTT	CASSQTRGLGSPLHF
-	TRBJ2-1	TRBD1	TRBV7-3	TGTGCCAGCAGCTTACAAGGACAGGGAGGATATGAGCAGTTCTTC	CASSLQGQGGYEQFF
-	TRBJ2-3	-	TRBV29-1	TGCAGCGTTGAAGATCAAGCTGCCGGGGCAGATACGCAGTATTTT	CSVEDQAAGADTQYF
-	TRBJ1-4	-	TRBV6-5	TGTGCCAGCAGCAAGACAGTTAATGAAAAACTGTTTTTT	CASSKTVNEKLFF
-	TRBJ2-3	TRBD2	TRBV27	TGTGCCAGCAGTGTTCTAGCGGGAATCGATACGCAGTATTTT	CASSVLAGIDTQYF
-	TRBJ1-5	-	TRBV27	TGTGCCAGCAGTTCGAGGGGAGGGGAGCAGCCCCAGCATTTT	CASSSRGGEQPQHF
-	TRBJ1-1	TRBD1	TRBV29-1	TGCAGCGTTGAAGGGACAGGAAAGACTGAAGCTTTCTTT	CSVEGTGKTEAFF
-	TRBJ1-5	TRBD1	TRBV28	TGTGCCAGCAGTTTACGAACCGGGACAGGATATAGCAATCAGCCCCAGCATTTT	CASSLRTGTGYSNQPQHF
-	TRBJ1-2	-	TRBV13	TGTGCCAGCAGCGAACAGGGACCCTATGGCTACACCTTC	CASSEQGPYGYTF
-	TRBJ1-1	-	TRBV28	TGTGCCAGCAGATTCGGCGGCCAAAGGACTGCTGAAGCTTTCTTT	CASRFGGQRTAEAFF
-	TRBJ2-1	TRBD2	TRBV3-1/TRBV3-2	TGTGCCAGCAGCCTGGGCGGGAGTGGGACCTACAATGAGCAGTTCTTC	CASSLGGSGTYNEQFF
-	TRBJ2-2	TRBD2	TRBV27	TGTGCCAGCAGTCCCCCGGGACTAGGTGGGAACACCGGGGAGCTGTTTTTT	CASSPPGLGGNTGELFF
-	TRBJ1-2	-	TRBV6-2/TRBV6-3	TGTGCCAGCAGTTACGGGCCTCCCCCCGTCTATGGCTACACCTTC	CASSYGPPPVYGYTF
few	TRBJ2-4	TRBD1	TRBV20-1	TGCAGTGCTAGTGGACAGGGGGCCAAAAACATTCAGTACTTC	CSASGQGAKNIQYF
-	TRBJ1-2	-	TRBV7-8	TGTGCCAGCAGCACTCAGGGCTCGGAGGGCTATGGCTACACCTTC	CASSTQGSEGYGYTF
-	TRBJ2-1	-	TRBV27	TGTGCCAGCAGTTTGACGTCAGGGAAATACAATGAGCAGTTCTTC	CASSLTSGKYNEQFF
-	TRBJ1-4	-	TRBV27	TGTGCCAGCCGGTGGGGGGGAGCAACTAATGAAAAACTGTTTTTT	CASRWGGATNEKLFF
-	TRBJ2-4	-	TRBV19	TGTGCCAGTAGTCCCGAGACGGGTCGGTTAGCCAAAAACATTCAGTACTTC	CASSPETGRLAKNIQYF
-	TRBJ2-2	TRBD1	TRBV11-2	TGTGCCAGCAGCTTCACGGCACAGGGGGCAACCGGGGAGCTGTTTTTT	CASSFTAQGATGELFF
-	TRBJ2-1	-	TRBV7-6	TGTGCCAGCAGCTTAACAGTCCCGGTTGGCAATGAGCAGTTCTTC	CASSLTVPVGNEQFF
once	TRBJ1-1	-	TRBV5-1	TGCGCCAGCAGCCCCATACTTCAGGGGTACGAGACTGAAGCTTTCTTT	CASSPILQGYETEAFF
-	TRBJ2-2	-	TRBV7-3	TGTGCCAGCAGCGCAGGGGCCTCCGGCGGGGAGCTGTTTTTT	CASSAGASGGELFF
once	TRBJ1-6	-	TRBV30	TGTGCCTGGAGGGGCTTAGGGAGAGACCCTTATAATTCACCCCTCCACTTT	CAWRGLGRDPYNSPLHF
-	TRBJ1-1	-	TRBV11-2	TGTGCCAGCAGTCTAAATCAGGGTGTTGGTGAAGCTTTCTTT	CASSLNQGVGEAFF
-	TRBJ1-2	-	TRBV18	TGTGCCAGCTCACCAAAGGCAGGATTCCCGGGGAATGGCTACACCTTC	CASSPKAGFPGNGYTF
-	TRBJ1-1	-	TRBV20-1	TGCAGTGCTAGAAGACGGGAGGAAGCTTTCTTT	CSARRREEAFF
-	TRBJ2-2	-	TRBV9	TGTGCCAGCGCTAGAGGAGTCACCGGGGAGCTGTTTTTT	CASARGVTGELFF
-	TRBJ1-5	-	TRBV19	TGTGCCAGTAGGACTACCTGGGGAGGAACTTCCAATCAGCCCCAGCATTTT	CASRTTWGGTSNQPQHF
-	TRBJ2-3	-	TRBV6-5	TGTGCCAGCAGTTACGGCAGGGGAGACACAGATACGCAGTATTTT	CASSYGRGDTDTQYF
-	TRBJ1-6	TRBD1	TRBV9	TGTGCCAGCAGCGGAGGACAGGGGGCCTATAATTCACCCCTCCACTTT	CASSGGQGAYNSPLHF
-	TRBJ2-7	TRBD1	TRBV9	TGTGCCAGCAGCCCCACAGGGGGCCCCTACGAGCAGTACTTC	CASSPTGGPYEQYF
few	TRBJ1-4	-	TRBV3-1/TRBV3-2	TGTGCCAGCAGCCAAAATCCTCCAACTAATGAAAAACTGTTTTTT	CASSQNPPTNEKLFF
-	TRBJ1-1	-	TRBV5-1	TGCGCCAGCAGCCGGGGGGGCCCGAACACTGAAGCTTTCTTT	CASSRGGPNTEAFF
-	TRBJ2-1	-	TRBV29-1	TGCAGCGCAAGGGGGTCGCTGGGCGTAGGTGAGCAGTTCTTC	CSARGSLGVGEQFF
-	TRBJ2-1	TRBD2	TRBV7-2	TGTGCCAGCAGCTTGACTAGCGGGACCCACAATGAGCAGTTCTTC	CASSLTSGTHNEQFF
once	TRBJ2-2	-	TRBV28	TGTGCCAGCAGTTTACGGGGGTTGCCCACCGGGGAGCTGTTTTTT	CASSLRGLPTGELFF
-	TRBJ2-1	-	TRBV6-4	TGTGCCAGCAGTGGGGAAATAGCGGTCCGTAATGAGCAGTTCTTC	CASSGEIAVRNEQFF